This TCR beta chain was sequenced for a study of identical twins. Template switching added a universal primer site; cDNA carried unique molecular identifiers. TCRdb re-analysed the 5' RACE reads in MiXCR, keeping a single row per CDR3 protein. The sample yields 350,000 to 600,000 distinct CDR3 sequences, approximately 15% seen once. All donors comprised healthy Caucasians. From germline, CDR1 is SGHRS and CDR2 YFSETQ. This CDR3 is 12 amino acids long. V dropped 2 bases and J dropped 8 bases, with 8 bases sitting between them. As for this clonotype: Its specificity is unknown.

The study's findings and limits: Memory repertoires showed no such pattern, whereas abundant cord blood beta clonotypes carried fewer insertions. Not following the same donors, the study drew its conclusions from cross-sectional statistical analysis.

This same sample was also taken into another study, of yellow fever vaccine responses in identical twins.

The chain couples TRBV5-1 to TRBJ2-1; no definite D call. Sequences were obtained from CD4+ T cells sorted from blood. The source is a woman aged 18-29 years in good health. This CDR3 reads CASSLSLDEQFF. The CDR3 nucleotides are TGCGCCAGCAGCTTATCTTTGGATGAGCAGTTCTTC.